One sample yielded the 29 T cell receptor beta chains listed below, sequenced in a study of blood T cells in healthy people across ages. Combining a sample-barcoded 5' primer with a J-beta primer mix, a second PCR ran for roughly 6 to 11 cycles. TCRdb fed the 5' RACE reads into MiXCR, producing one record per CDR3 protein. The sample gives 650,000 to 1,000,000 distinct CDR3 sequences, about 34% of which show up once; 10% to 15% is in the top ten. The sample taken for sequencing was blood. These TCRs come from a man in his late teens or twenties in good health.

V gene TRBV10-3 combines with J gene TRBJ1-2; maybe TRBD1 (6 bases). V shed 0 bases and J shed 6 bases, with 14 bases lying between them. The germline gives CDR1 ENHRY, CDR2 SYGVKD. The CDR3 has 15 amino acids. In DNA, the CDR3 is TGTGCCATCAGTGAGTCCTGGAGGGGGAAAGATGGCTACACCTTC. It translates to CAISESWRGKDGYTF.

A few counts support this clonotype. CDR3 nucleotide sequence: TGTGCCAGCAGCTTAATGGCGGCGAGCTCCTACAATGAGCAGTTCTTC. This encodes CASSLMAASSYNEQFF. This chain connects TRBV7-3 to TRBJ2-1, with D hard to call. Trimming removed 1 base from V and 0 bases from J, with 10 bases in between. The CDR3 contains 16 residues. Germline CDR1 reads SGHTA; CDR2 reads FQGTGA.

This clonotype has just one count. The chain combines TRBV12-3 or TRBV12-4 with TRBJ1-4; 7 bases are a match to TRBD1. The CDR3 spans 13 residues. After removal of 6 bases from V and 7 bases from J, the junction contained 5 bases not matched to a gene. The DNA of the CDR3 is TGTGCCAGCAGATGGGACAGCGGTGAAAAACTGTTTTTT. Translating gives CASRWDSGEKLFF.

A few counts support this clonotype. The chain carries TRBV27 and TRBJ2-1, with 15 bases matching TRBD2. The V segment lost 4 bases and the J segment 7 bases; nucleotides outside the gene matches: 2. The germline gives CDR1 MNHEY, CDR2 SMNVEV (reference sequence). The CDR3 runs 15 residues. CDR3 residues: CASSWTSGGANEQFF. CDR3 nucleotides: TGTGCCAGCAGTTGGACTAGCGGGGGGGCAAATGAGCAGTTCTTC.

The J gene is TRBJ1-6, the V gene TRBV12-3 or TRBV12-4, with D hard to call. V lost 4 bases and J lost 10, with 11 bases in between. The CDR3 is 13 amino acids. The chain's CDR3 is CASSSSGESPLHF. In nucleotides, the CDR3 is TGTGCCAGCAGTTCGTCCGGAGAATCACCCCTCCACTTT.

This clonotype appeared a few times. The CDR3 DNA follows: TGTGCCACCAGCAGAGCTTTTGGACAGCGTAGCTCCTACGAGCAGTACTTC. This codes for CATSRAFGQRSSYEQYF. The chain couples TRBV15 to TRBJ2-7, with a weak D call TRBD1 (6 bases). CDR3 size: 17 residues. Trimming stripped 1 base from V and 0 bases from J, with 16 bases between. CDR1 is LNHNV and CDR2 is YYDKDF in the germline V gene (reference sequence).

The CDR3 DNA is TGCGCCAGCAGCTCCCCGACTAGCGGGGTCCAAGAGACCCAGTACTTC. The encoded protein is CASSSPTSGVQETQYF. The V call is TRBV5-1, the J call TRBJ2-5; 11 positions agree with TRBD2. The CDR3 sequence is 16 residues long. The germline V gene encodes CDR1 SGHRS and CDR2 YFSETQ. V lost 3 bases, J lost 1 base, and 5 bases stayed unmatched.

The gene calls are TRBV28 and TRBJ2-1; 10 bases are a match to TRBD1. The CDR3 spans 14 residues. Trimming removed 8 bases from V and 9 bases from J; junction bases left unmatched: 10. Germline V gives CDR1 MDHEN, CDR2 SYDVKM. The CDR3 region is CASQRDRGFTEQFF. Here the CDR3 DNA reads TGTGCCAGCCAACGGGACAGGGGTTTCACTGAGCAGTTCTTC.

V usage is TRBV10-3 and J usage is TRBJ1-5; D may be TRBD1 (5 bases). Germline values: CDR1 ENHRY, CDR2 SYGVKD. Trimming stripped 0 bases from V and 7 bases from J, with 16 bases between. The CDR3 runs 16 residues. CDR3 in DNA: TGTGCCATCAGTGAGTCGGGGGGTGCAGGGCCCCAGCCCCAGCATTTT. Protein sequence: CAISESGGAGPQPQHF.

This clonotype was detected only a few times. The chain has TRBV4-1 and TRBJ1-1; 10 nucleotides line up with TRBD1. This CDR3 has 16 residues. Germline assignment: CDR1 MGHRA and CDR2 YSYEKL. Losses at the gene ends were 0 bases for V and 5 bases for J; bases not matched to a gene: 6. DNA of the CDR3: TGCGCCAGCAGCCAAGATTCGACAGGGGGCCGAACTGAAGCTTTCTTT. Translating it yields CASSQDSTGGRTEAFF.

This clonotype was counted only a few times. The chain is built from TRBV4-1 and TRBJ2-3; no reliable D call. V was pared by 0 bases and J by 6 bases, with 16 bases between. Germline V gene sequence: CDR1 MGHRA, CDR2 YSYEKL. The CDR3 runs 16 residues. CDR3 in DNA: TGCGCCAGCAGCCAAGACCAGATGAATGTAGGGGATACGCAGTATTTT. It translates to CASSQDQMNVGDTQYF.

In its sample, this clonotype was seen many times. The CDR3 sequence is CASSLRDPDSTDTQYF. CDR3 sequence (DNA): TGTGCCAGCAGCTTAAGGGACCCCGATAGCACAGATACGCAGTATTTT. The gene calls are TRBV7-9 and TRBJ2-3, with D perhaps matching TRBD1 or TRBD2 (5 bases each). V was pared by 2 bases and J by 0 bases, with 12 bases between. The germline V gene has CDR1 SEHNR and CDR2 FQNEAQ (reference sequence). The CDR3 extends over 16 amino acids.

This clonotype showed up just a few times. The V gene is TRBV28, the J gene TRBJ2-3; the D is unclear. Trimming pared 2 bases from V and 6 bases from J, leaving 6 bases between. Germline values: CDR1 MDHEN, CDR2 SYDVKM. The CDR3 covers 12 residues. In DNA, the CDR3 is TGTGCCAGCAGTTTAAATTTGGATACGCAGTATTTT. It specifies CASSLNLDTQYF. The variable domain in full, completed from reference TRBV28 and TRBJ2-3, reads DVKVTQSSRYLVKRTGEKVFLECVQDMDHENMFWYRQDPGLGLRLIYFSYDVKMKEKGDIPEGYSVSREKKERFSLILESASTNQTSMYLCASSLNLDTQYFGPGTRLTVL.

The chain has TRBV4-3 and TRBJ2-5; D is ambiguous. Trimming left V 0 bases short and J 2 bases short, with 7 bases between. The V gene's germline CDR1 is LGHNA and CDR2 YSLEER. This CDR3 is built from 14 residues. In nucleotides, the CDR3 is TGCGCCAGCAGCCAAGAGGGCCAACAAGAGACCCAGTACTTC. This gives the protein CASSQEGQQETQYF.

The chain recombines TRBV6-2 or TRBV6-3 with TRBJ1-1, with a possible D match to TRBD1 (5 bases). The V gene's germline CDR1 is MNHEY and CDR2 SVGEGT. V lost 7 bases and J 1 base, leaving 10 bases between the germline ends. This CDR3 region has 13 residues. The CDR3 DNA follows: TGTGCCAGCATTGGGGGTTGGAACACTGAAGCTTTCTTT. This translates into CASIGGWNTEAFF.

This clonotype was seen a handful of times. J is TRBJ1-2 and V is TRBV4-3; no definite D call. Trimming shortened V by 0 bases and J by 4 bases, and 12 bases separated the two germline ends. The germline V gene has CDR1 LGHNA and CDR2 YSLEER. This CDR3 spans 15 amino acids. This CDR3 is CASSQDHDPLYGYTF. In DNA, the CDR3 is TGCGCCAGCAGCCAAGATCATGACCCCCTCTATGGCTACACCTTC.

This clonotype was recorded a few times. The chain links TRBV15 to TRBJ1-1; a weak D match, TRBD1 (6 bases). The germline CDR1 and CDR2 sequences are LNHNV and YYDKDF (reference sequence). There are 17 residues in the CDR3. V was pared by 3 bases and J by 2 bases, with 19 bases between. DNA of the CDR3: TGTGCCACCAGCAGTCACCAGGGGTCCCGAGTCAACACTGAAGCTTTCTTT. Its translation is CATSSHQGSRVNTEAFF.

The DNA of the CDR3 is TGTGCCAGCAGCTTAGCTGACAAGACGAACTATGGCTACACCTTC. It specifies CASSLADKTNYGYTF. The gene calls are TRBV7-2 and TRBJ1-2; D uncertain. The CDR3 is made up of 15 amino acids. Per the germline V gene, CDR1 is SGHTA and CDR2 is FQGNSA. V shed 0 bases and J shed 2 bases, with 10 bases lying between them. The variable domain in full, completed from reference TRBV7-2 and TRBJ1-2, reads GAGVSQSPSNKVTEKGKDVELRCDPISGHTALYWYRQSLGQGLEFLIYFQGNSAPDKSGLPSDRFSAERTGGSVSTLTIQRTQQEDSAVYLCASSLADKTNYGYTFGSGTRLTVV.

The V and J genes are TRBV20-1 and TRBJ2-7, with TRBD1 identical over 9 bases. The J segment lost 7 bases and the V segment lost 4 bases, leaving 14 bases of the junction unmatched. CDR3 length: 15 amino acids. Germline CDR1 DFQATT, CDR2 SNEGSKA (reference sequence). The CDR3 is CSATTTGGSGNEQYF. For the CDR3, the DNA is TGCAGTGCTACCACGACAGGGGGTTCGGGGAATGAGCAGTACTTC.

This clonotype has at least ten counts. The chain uses TRBV4-3 and TRBJ2-3; D unclear. Germline V gene lookup returns CDR1 LGHNA and CDR2 YSLEER. The V end was cut by 1 base, the J end by 4 bases, with 15 bases between. The CDR3 covers 16 residues. The CDR3 reads CASSQALRSAADTQYF. CDR3 nucleotides: TGCGCCAGCAGCCAAGCCTTGCGGAGCGCTGCAGATACGCAGTATTTT.

This sequence joins TRBV20-1 and TRBJ2-7, with a weak D call TRBD2 (5 bases). V was pared by 2 bases and J by 7 bases, with 12 bases between. Germline V gene data show CDR1 as DFQATT and CDR2 as SNEGSKA (reference sequence). This CDR3 has 12 residues. The CDR3 nucleotides are TGCAGTGCTAGATCGGGCCGGGATGAGCAGTACTTC. Protein product: CSARSGRDEQYF.

The V gene is TRBV6-6, the J gene TRBJ2-5; no clear D gene. The DNA end favors TRBJ2-7, so the J call may be wrong. The CDR3 runs to 13 residues. Germline loops: CDR1 MNHNY, CDR2 SVGAGI (reference sequence). CDR3 loop: CASTSTERGEQYF. The CDR3 DNA sequence: TGTGCCAGCACCAGTACAGAGCGCGGCGAGCAGTACTTC.

Notes on this clonotype: Mismatch with germline at one junction end may stem from a read error. This chain links TRBV7-2 with TRBJ1-5; D may be TRBD1 (5 bases). The CDR3 covers 13 residues. The germline V gene encodes CDR1 SGHTA and CDR2 FQGNSA. The CDR3 region is CASSPGGYQPRHF. CDR3 sequence (DNA): TGTGCCAGCAGCCCCGGGGGGTATCAGCCCCGGCATTTT.

To note about this clonotype: A much more abundant neighbour one base away suggests this may be a read error. J is TRBJ2-5 and V is TRBV14; D unclear. Germline V gene data show CDR1 as SGHDN and CDR2 as FVKESK. Trimming left V 4 bases short and J 11 bases short, with 20 bases between. The CDR3 length is 14 residues. CDR3 sequence reads: CASSPLFSGNEQYF. The CDR3 DNA follows: TGTGCCAGCAGCCCCTTGTTTAGTGGGAATGAGCAGTACTTC.

This clonotype was seen at least ten times. The rearrangement uses TRBV25-1 and TRBJ2-1; D may match TRBD1 or TRBD2 (7 bases each). This CDR3 contains 15 residues. Between the trimmed V and J ends, which lost 4 bases and 7 bases, there was a span of 17 bases. Germline V lookup: CDR1 MGHDK, CDR2 SYGVNS. The CDR3 sequence: CASSGIHRGGNEQFF. CDR3 nucleotide sequence: TGTGCCAGCAGTGGAATACACAGGGGAGGGAATGAGCAGTTCTTC.

This chain links TRBV5-4 with TRBJ2-3; D remains ambiguous. There are 13 residues in the CDR3. Trimming took 4 bases from V and 4 from J, leaving 10 bases between them. The germline V gene encodes CDR1 SGHNT and CDR2 YYREEE (reference sequence). CDR3 sequence (DNA): TGTGCCAGCAGCCCCCCTGGGCCAGATACGCAGTATTTT. Translation: CASSPPGPDTQYF.

The rearrangement uses TRBV6-5 and TRBJ2-2; D is perhaps TRBD2 (6 bases). Germline CDR1 MNHEY, CDR2 SVGAGI. The V end was cut by 0 bases, the J end by 5 bases, with 10 bases between. This CDR3 region has 15 residues. CDR3 protein: CASSYSGGETGELFF. The CDR3 DNA reads TGTGCCAGCAGTTACTCGGGGGGAGAGACCGGGGAGCTGTTTTTT.

This clonotype was counted ten times or more. This chain links TRBV29-1 with TRBJ2-3; either TRBD1 or TRBD2 may supply D (5 bases each). The germline V and J ends were trimmed by 2 bases and 2 bases, with 11 bases remaining between them. Looked up from germline, CDR1 is SQVTM and CDR2 is ANQGSEA. This CDR3 is built from 14 residues. The CDR3 nucleotides are TGCAGCGTTGAATGGGACGGTATCACAGATACGCAGTATTTT. Amino acids: CSVEWDGITDTQYF.

The chain carries TRBV14 and TRBJ2-1; the D gene is possibly TRBD2 (5 bases). The DNA end favors TRBJ2-7, so the J call may be wrong. CDR1 is SGHDN and CDR2 is FVKESK in the germline V gene. This CDR3 comprises 21 residues. The CDR3 DNA sequence: TGTGCCAGCAGCCAAGAGCGGGCAGTAAGGTATTTTAGGAGCTCCTACAATGAGCAGTACTTC. Translated: CASSQERAVRYFRSSYNEQYF.